This is a list of T cell receptor beta chains from one sample in a study of shared clonotypes between healthy human individuals. The table came from immunoSEQ multiplex PCR; TCRdb's copy has only in-frame clones and leaves some out. This sample carries over 2 million clones, 95% of them seen once, and the ten largest clones take around 0.13%. The material sequenced was naive CD4+ T cells sorted from blood. These TCRs come from a man aged 18-30 years in good health. Each CDR3 is given with its conserved first and last residue. D genes are given only for firm matches. Rows may omit the clone size; those that give it use once, few, many or a size class.

size | D | J | V | CDR3 | DNA
. | . | TRBJ1-2 | TRBV11-2 | CASSPDRNYGYTF | TGTGCCAGCAGCCCCGACCGAAACTATGGCTACACCTTC
. | TRBD1 | TRBJ1-5 | TRBV6-5 | CASSYSTGAGQPQHF | TGTGCCAGCAGTTACTCTACAGGGGCAGGGCAGCCCCAGCATTTT
. | . | TRBJ1-1 | TRBV19 | CASSISGKNTEAFF | TGTGCCAGTAGTATTTCGGGGAAGAACACTGAAGCTTTCTTT
. | . | TRBJ2-7 | TRBV6-5 | CASRLGAPFEQYF | TGTGCCAGCAGACTCGGGGCCCCTTTCGAGCAGTACTTC
once | TRBD2 | TRBJ2-3 | TRBV7-6 | CASSLSAGGADTQYF | TGTGCCAGCAGCTTATCAGCGGGAGGGGCAGATACGCAGTATTTT
. | TRBD1 | TRBJ1-2 | TRBV27 | CARSGGVKTGTTF | TGTGCCAGATCAGGGGGCGTCAAAACAGGAACCACCTTC
. | . | TRBJ2-2 | TRBV10-3 | CAISESGNTGELFF | TGTGCCATCAGTGAGTCAGGGAATACCGGGGAGCTGTTTTTT
. | . | TRBJ2-1 | TRBV9 | CASSPSVPQYNEQFF | TGTGCCAGCAGCCCGTCCGTGCCGCAATACAATGAGCAGTTCTTC
. | TRBD1 | TRBJ2-7 | TRBV28 | CASRDRAYHEQYF | TGTGCCAGCAGGGACAGGGCTTACCACGAGCAGTACTTC
. | . | TRBJ1-6 | TRBV5-1 | CASSLGQAYNSPLHF | TGCGCCAGCAGCTTGGGGCAAGCTTATAATTCACCCCTCCACTTT
. | TRBD2 | TRBJ2-1 | TRBV5-6 | CASSPGLASYNEQFF | TGTGCCAGCAGCCCAGGACTAGCCTCCTACAATGAGCAGTTCTTC
. | . | TRBJ1-1 | TRBV13 | CASSLWDKLNTEAFF | TGTGCCAGCAGCCTGTGGGACAAGCTGAACACTGAAGCTTTCTTT
few | . | TRBJ2-5 | TRBV18 | CASSPGRQETQYF | TGTGCCAGCTCACCAGGCAGACAAGAGACCCAGTACTTC
. | . | TRBJ2-5 | TRBV29-1 | CSVSGQAAGWETQYF | TGCAGCGTGTCGGGGCAGGCGGCGGGGTGGGAGACCCAGTACTTC
once | . | TRBJ2-5 | TRBV30 | CAWSAPPRDQYF | TGTGCCTGGAGTGCCCCCCCAAGGGACCAGTACTTC
. | TRBD1 | TRBJ2-1 | TRBV29-1 | CSVKTGSPYNEQFF | TGCAGCGTCAAGACAGGGTCCCCCTACAATGAGCAGTTCTTC
. | . | TRBJ1-1 | TRBV5-1 | CASSLRLGMAEAFF | TGCGCCAGCAGCTTGCGTCTGGGGATGGCTGAAGCTTTCTTT
. | . | TRBJ1-5 | TRBV7-2 | CASSLSPAGQRGNQPQHF | TGTGCCAGCAGCTTATCACCGGCAGGACAACGTGGCAATCAGCCCCAGCATTTT
. | TRBD2 | TRBJ2-3 | TRBV7-2 | CASSGRGLGADTQYF | TGTGCCAGCAGCGGCAGGGGACTAGGGGCAGATACGCAGTATTTT
. | . | TRBJ2-5 | TRBV6-5 | CASRRTKETQYF | TGTGCCAGCAGGAGGACAAAAGAGACCCAGTACTTC
. | . | TRBJ2-3 | TRBV19 | CASSMSRVTDTQYF | TGTGCCAGTAGTATGTCCAGGGTCACAGATACGCAGTATTTT
. | . | TRBJ1-1 | TRBV25-1 | CASSPPRGSGTEAFF | TGTGCCAGCAGTCCCCCCCGGGGGTCGGGCACTGAAGCTTTCTTT
. | . | TRBJ2-7 | TRBV5-1 | CASSSLIRAHEQYF | TGCGCCAGCAGCTCACTGATCAGGGCGCACGAGCAGTACTTC
. | . | TRBJ1-1 | TRBV5-1 | CASSWGGSGRTEAFF | TGCGCCAGCAGCTGGGGAGGTTCGGGGAGGACTGAAGCTTTCTTT
. | . | TRBJ2-3 | TRBV10-3 | CAISESGRSDTQYF | TGTGCCATCAGTGAGTCGGGACGGTCGGATACGCAGTATTTT
few | . | TRBJ1-2 | TRBV18 | CASSVPNYGYTF | TGTGCCAGCTCGGTGCCGAACTATGGCTACACCTTC
. | . | TRBJ2-1 | TRBV18 | CASSPGETGLNEQFF | TGTGCCAGCTCACCAGGGGAAACCGGTTTGAATGAGCAGTTCTTC
. | . | TRBJ2-2 | TRBV5-4 | CASSLGAGTSTGELFF | TGTGCCAGCAGCTTGGGCGCCGGGACTTCCACCGGGGAGCTGTTTTTT
. | . | TRBJ1-4 | TRBV7-2 | CASSLAGNEKLFF | TGTGCCAGCAGTCTAGCAGGAAATGAAAAACTGTTTTTT
. | TRBD1 | TRBJ1-2 | TRBV5-4 | CAGGGTGGSTNYGYTF | TGTGCCGGGGGCGGGACAGGGGGGTCCACTAACTATGGCTACACCTTC
. | . | TRBJ2-7 | TRBV4-2 | CASSQDRDKFSYEQYF | TGTGCCAGCAGCCAAGATCGGGACAAATTCTCCTACGAGCAGTACTTC
. | . | TRBJ1-6 | TRBV6-1 | CASSFIGGGSPLHF | TGTGCCAGCAGTTTCATAGGGGGGGGGTCACCCCTCCACTTT
. | TRBD1 | TRBJ2-7 | TRBV4-3 | CASSLLLGQAYEQYF | TGCGCCAGCAGCCTACTTCTGGGACAGGCCTACGAGCAGTACTTC
few | TRBD2 | TRBJ2-5 | TRBV6-1 | CASSPRRGYQETQYF | TGTGCCAGCAGCCCACGGCGGGGGTACCAAGAGACCCAGTACTTC
. | TRBD1 | TRBJ1-1 | TRBV7-9 | CASSPWTGLYTEAFF | TGTGCCAGCAGCCCCTGGACAGGGCTTTACACTGAAGCTTTCTTT
. | TRBD2 | TRBJ2-7 | TRBV15 | CATSRAGTTYEQYF | TGTGCCACCAGCAGAGCCGGGACTACCTACGAGCAGTACTTC
. | TRBD1 | TRBJ2-1 | TRBV6-1 | CASSGDRVKNEQFF | TGTGCCAGCAGTGGGGACAGGGTGAAGAATGAGCAGTTCTTC
. | . | TRBJ1-1 | TRBV18 | CASSPNRAVSEAFF | TGTGCCAGCTCACCGAACAGGGCGGTCTCCGAAGCTTTCTTT
. | . | TRBJ2-7 | TRBV5-1 | CASSLRQSGEQYF | TGCGCCAGCAGCTTGCGGCAATCGGGCGAGCAGTACTTC
. | . | TRBJ1-2 | TRBV13 | CASSLESKGSYTF | TGTGCCAGCAGCTTAGAATCTAAGGGGAGCTACACCTTC
. | TRBD2 | TRBJ2-5 | TRBV14 | CASSQDWELAGVRQETQYF | TGTGCCAGCAGCCAAGATTGGGAACTAGCGGGAGTGAGGCAAGAGACCCAGTACTTC
once | TRBD1 | TRBJ1-6 | TRBV5-1 | CASRPGGENSPLHF | TGCGCCAGCAGGCCAGGGGGGGAGAATTCACCCCTCCACTTT
. | . | TRBJ1-2 | TRBV30 | CAWTTTGRYGYTF | TGTGCCTGGACCACGACAGGAAGGTATGGCTACACCTTC
once | . | TRBJ2-3 | TRBV28 | CASSPGGLGTDTQYF | TGTGCCAGCAGTCCGGGGGGCCTGGGCACAGATACGCAGTATTTT
. | TRBD2 | TRBJ2-1 | TRBV5-1 | CASSLLAGGPRSYNEQFF | TGCGCCAGCAGCCTTCTAGCGGGAGGGCCGAGGTCCTACAATGAGCAGTTCTTC
. | . | TRBJ1-6 | TRBV7-8 | CASSPHWGSLSYNSPLHF | TGTGCCAGCAGTCCCCATTGGGGATCCCTCTCCTATAATTCACCCCTCCACTTT
. | TRBD1 | TRBJ2-7 | TRBV7-6 | CASSLGPQGAHEQYF | TGTGCCAGCAGCTTAGGTCCCCAGGGGGCCCACGAGCAGTACTTC